The clone carrying this TCR beta chain was seen only a few times. This specimen belongs to a study of T cell changes during pregnancy in multiple sclerosis. The assay was immunoSEQ multiplex PCR, and TCRdb's table has in-frame clones only and misses some. The sample holds fewer than 85,000 clones, 85% to 95% seen once. V shed 5 bases and J shed 0 bases, with 5 bases lying between them. From germline, CDR1 is SGHVS and CDR2 FNYEAQ. This CDR3 is built from 12 residues. Sequencing was performed on peripheral blood, taken before pregnancy. The source of this sequence is a female donor with multiple sclerosis, enrolled in a pregnancy study. The gene calls are TRBV7-6 and TRBJ2-7; D gene unclear. The CDR3 sequence: CASSGSSYEQYF. DNA for the CDR3: TGTGCCAGCAGCGGTAGCTCCTACGAGCAGTACTTC. Together with reference TRBV7-6 and TRBJ2-7, the CDR3 gives the full variable domain: GAGVSQSPRYKVTKRGQDVALRCDPISGHVSLYWYRQALGQGPEFLTYFNYEAQQDKSGLPNDRFSAERPEGSISTLTIQRTEQRDSAMYRCASSGSSYEQYFGPGTRLTVT.